These 16 T cell receptor beta chains came from one sample sequenced in a study of blood T cell repertoires in COVID-19. Data came from immunoSEQ multiplex PCR; TCRdb stores just in-frame clones and leaves some out. The table includes 220,000 or so clones, roughly four fifths detected once. The sequencing input was peripheral blood. All receptors derive from a woman aged 55-75 years with acute or convalescent COVID-19.

V usage is TRBV7-3 and J usage is TRBJ2-3, with a tentative D call TRBD2 (6 bases). The CDR3 spans 15 residues. V lost 5 bases and J 4 bases, leaving 16 bases between the germline ends. Germline assignment: CDR1 SGHTA and CDR2 FQGTGA. For the CDR3, the DNA is TGTGCCAGCAGCCCCGGGGCCGGGGGACCAGATACGCAGTATTTT. It translates to CASSPGAGGPDTQYF.

This clone was counted a few times. J is TRBJ2-2 and V is TRBV19; 8 bases line up with TRBD1. CDR3 length equals 17 residues. CDR1 and CDR2 from the germline V gene are LNHDA and SQIVND (reference sequence). J was trimmed by 1 base and V by 6 bases; bases with no gene match: 10. The DNA for the CDR3 is TGTGCCAGTAGCCGCAAGCCCGGGACAGGGAACACCGGGGAGCTGTTTTTT. It yields the protein CASSRKPGTGNTGELFF.

The CDR3 DNA follows: TGTGCCAGCAGCTCCGGACTAGCGGGGATGGATACGCAGTATTTT. This translates into CASSSGLAGMDTQYF. The chain links TRBV11-3 to TRBJ2-3; 12 bases are a match to TRBD2. This CDR3 contains 15 residues. Germline V lookup: CDR1 SGHNT, CDR2 YENEEA. The junction had 5 bases not matched to a gene; V was cut back by 4 bases and J by 6 bases.

This clone was counted ten times or more. This chain joins TRBV5-5 and TRBJ1-2; a possible D gene is TRBD1 (5 bases). CDR1 and CDR2 from the germline V gene are SGHKS and YYEKEE (reference sequence). The CDR3 sequence is 14 residues long. V was pared by 5 bases and J by 8 bases, with 19 bases between. The CDR3 region has the DNA TGTGCCAGCAGTCGGGGGATGAACGGGCCCGGCTACACCTTC. This sequence encodes CASSRGMNGPGYTF.

The chain employs TRBV7-9 and TRBJ1-2; 9 nucleotides agree with TRBD1. The CDR3 spans 15 residues. Germline CDR1 reads SEHNR; CDR2 reads FQNEAQ (reference sequence). Losses at the gene ends were 4 bases for V and 3 bases for J; bases not matched to a gene: 6. DNA for the CDR3: TGTGCCAGCAGCTCGGACAGGGGCCATTACTATGGCTACACCTTC. It specifies CASSSDRGHYYGYTF.

CDR3 protein: CASSDRGTGHGYTF. The CDR3 nucleotides are TGCGCCAGCAGCGATCGCGGGACAGGGCATGGCTACACCTTC. V and J are TRBV5-1 and TRBJ1-2; TRBD1 matches at 9 bases. CDR3 length: 14 amino acids. CDR1 SGHRS and CDR2 YFSETQ come from the germline V gene. V shed 4 bases and J 6 bases; nucleotides not matched to a gene: 7. Full variable domain (missing parts from reference TRBV5-1 and TRBJ1-2): KAGVTQTPRYLIKTRGQQVTLSCSPISGHRSVSWYQQTPGQGLQFLFEYFSETQRNKGNFPGRFSGRQFSNSRSEMNVSTLELGDSALYLCASSDRGTGHGYTFGSGTRLTVV.

In this sample, this clone turned up once. The chain uses TRBV28 and TRBJ1-4; 8 bases are a match to TRBD1. The CDR3 totals 17 residues. With 6 bases clipped from V and 7 bases from J, the junction kept 16 bases outside the gene matches. The germline gives CDR1 MDHEN, CDR2 SYDVKM. CDR3 region: CASSRGQGEYSGEKLFF. The CDR3 DNA reads as TGTGCCAGCAGCCGCGGACAGGGAGAATACTCCGGTGAAAAACTGTTTTTT.

This clone occurred a few times. The chain has TRBV9 and TRBJ2-7, with TRBD2 identical over 9 bases. V shed 2 bases and J 6 bases; nucleotides not matched to a gene: 9. Per germline, CDR1 SGDLS and CDR2 YYNGEE. The CDR3 runs to 15 residues. CDR3 sequence (DNA): TGTGCCAGCAGCGTGGGACTAGCCGTCGGTGTCGAGCAGTACTTC. Translated, it gives CASSVGLAVGVEQYF.

The rearrangement links TRBV5-6 to TRBJ1-1, with 8 bases matching TRBD1. CDR1 SGHDT and CDR2 YYEEEE come from the germline V gene. With V trimmed by 2 bases and J by 7 bases, 7 bases remained unmatched. The CDR3 is made up of 14 amino acids. Written as DNA, the CDR3 is TGTGCCAGCAGCTTACCCGGGACAGGCCTTGAAGCTTTCTTT. The encoded protein is CASSLPGTGLEAFF.

This chain joins TRBV5-4 and TRBJ1-4; D gene ambiguous. This CDR3 has 14 amino acids. CDR1 and CDR2 (germline): SGHNT, YYREEE (reference sequence). V lost 5 bases and J 4 bases, leaving 12 bases between the germline ends. The CDR3: CASRMSVDNEKLFF. For the CDR3, the DNA is TGTGCCAGCAGGATGTCCGTAGATAATGAAAAACTGTTTTTT.

The chain combines TRBV6-6 with TRBJ1-5, with 8 bases that match TRBD1. The J segment lost 1 base and the V segment lost 8 bases, leaving 4 bases of the junction unmatched. The germline V gene encodes CDR1 MNHNY and CDR2 SVGAGI (reference sequence). The CDR3 consists of 14 residues. The CDR3 region has the DNA TGTGCCAGCGAGGGACAGGTCAGCAATCAGCCCCAGCATTTT. Translation gives CASEGQVSNQPQHF.

The chain combines TRBV3-1 (or the pseudogene TRBV3-2) with TRBJ2-1, with D tentatively TRBD2 (7 bases). The CDR3 has 18 residues. Germline V gene sequence: CDR1 LGHDT, CDR2 YNNKEL (reference sequence). Trimming stripped 0 bases from V and 4 bases from J, with 19 bases between. CDR3 region: CASSQDRSEGGRYNEQFF. CDR3 nucleotides: TGTGCCAGCAGCCAAGATAGATCGGAGGGGGGGCGTTACAATGAGCAGTTCTTC.

The rearrangement joins TRBV4-2 to TRBJ1-4, with D possibly being TRBD1 (6 bases). V lost 0 bases and J 0 bases, leaving 20 bases between the germline ends. The germline gives CDR1 LGHNA, CDR2 YNFKEQ. This CDR3 is built from 20 residues. For the CDR3, the DNA is TGTGCCAGCAGCCAAGATCTGAGGGGGAGGGGACGTGCAACTAATGAAAAACTGTTTTTT. It specifies CASSQDLRGRGRATNEKLFF.

This clone came up once. The rearrangement links TRBV6-6 to TRBJ2-2; 9 bases are shared with TRBD2. The germline CDR1 and CDR2 sequences are MNHNY and SVGAGI (reference sequence). The CDR3 sequence is 18 residues long. The V gene end was trimmed by 5 bases and the J gene end by 4 bases; junction bases not matched to a gene: 14. Written as DNA, the CDR3 is TGTGCCAGCAGTCAAATAGTAGCGGGGGCGGTGAGCACCGGGGAGCTGTTTTTT. This sequence encodes CASSQIVAGAVSTGELFF.

The V gene is TRBV2, the J gene TRBJ1-2; the match to TRBD1 covers 10 bases. The trim removed 3 bases at V and 10 bases at J, leaving 5 bases unmatched. This CDR3 is built from 13 residues. In germline, CDR1 is SNHLY, CDR2 FYNNEI. The CDR3 here is CASSDWGTGDYTF. DNA of the CDR3: TGTGCCAGCAGTGACTGGGGGACAGGGGACTACACCTTC.

The V and J genes are TRBV13 and TRBJ1-2, with D perhaps TRBD1 (6 bases). V lost 5 bases to trimming and J lost 8 bases, with 15 bases between them. The CDR3 runs to 13 residues. The germline V gene encodes CDR1 PRHDT and CDR2 FYEKMQ (reference sequence). The chain's CDR3 is CASSRLSGGGYTF. In DNA form, the CDR3 reads TGTGCCAGCAGCCGCCTCAGTGGGGGCGGCTACACCTTC.